Following are 4 T cell receptor beta chains from one sample sequenced in a study of blood T cell dynamics during melanoma immunotherapy. Time point of the sample: week 3, after first cycle of checkpoint inhibitor. The method was immunoSEQ multiplex PCR; TCRdb's version includes in-frame clones alone and lacks a portion of them. The sample comprises roughly 6,800 clones, roughly 77% of which are singletons, and roughly 15% rests with the top ten. Source: blood, taken from a patient treated with checkpoint blockade. The receptors here all came from a human donor with melanoma.

The chain joins TRBV5-4 to TRBJ2-6; unclear D gene. Trimming shortened V by 4 bases and J by 0 bases, and 14 bases separated the two germline ends. The CDR3 has 17 amino acids. Germline V lookup: CDR1 SGHNT, CDR2 YYREEE (reference sequence). The CDR3 loop reads CASSLSSGLSGANVLTF. CDR3 DNA sequence: TGTGCCAGCAGCCTTTCCTCGGGCCTCTCTGGGGCCAACGTCCTGACTTTC.

V is TRBV4-2 and J is TRBJ2-1; TRBD1 aligns across 7 bases. Trimming took 4 bases from V and 9 from J; bases not matched to a gene: 6. There are 13 residues in the CDR3. Per the germline V gene, CDR1 is LGHNA and CDR2 is YNFKEQ. The CDR3 here is CASSPRQGVEQFF. The DNA for the CDR3 is TGTGCCAGCAGCCCCCGACAGGGAGTTGAGCAGTTCTTC.

J is TRBJ1-3 and V is TRBV11-2; the D is unclear. Germline V lookup: CDR1 SGHAT, CDR2 FQNNGV. The CDR3 totals 17 residues. Between the trimmed V and J ends, which lost 3 bases and 0 bases, there was a span of 15 bases. CDR3 region: CASSFKNGRDSGNTIYF. In DNA, the CDR3 is TGTGCCAGCAGCTTTAAAAACGGTAGAGACTCTGGAAACACCATATATTTT.

The J gene is TRBJ2-5, the V gene TRBV4-1; the D is unclear. The ends were cut back, 4 bases at V and 5 bases at J, with 8 bases in the middle. Germline lookup yields CDR1 MGHRA and CDR2 YSYEKL. CDR3 length: 12 amino acids. CDR3: CASSPGFETQYF. The CDR3 bases are TGCGCCAGCAGCCCAGGCTTCGAGACCCAGTACTTC.